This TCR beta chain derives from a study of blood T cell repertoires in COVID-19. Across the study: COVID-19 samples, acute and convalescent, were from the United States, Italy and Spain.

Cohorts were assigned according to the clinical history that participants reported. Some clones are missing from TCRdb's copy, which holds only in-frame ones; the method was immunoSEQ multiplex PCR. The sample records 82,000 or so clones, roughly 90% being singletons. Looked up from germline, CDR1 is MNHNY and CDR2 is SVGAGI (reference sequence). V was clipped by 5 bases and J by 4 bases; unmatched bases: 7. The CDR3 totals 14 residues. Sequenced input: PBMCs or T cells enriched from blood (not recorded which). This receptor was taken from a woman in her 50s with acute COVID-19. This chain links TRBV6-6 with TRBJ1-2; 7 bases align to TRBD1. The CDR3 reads CASSRSDRSYGYTF. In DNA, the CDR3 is TGTGCCAGCAGTCGATCGGACAGGTCCTATGGCTACACCTTC.